This TCR beta chain appears in the sequencing data of a study of CD8+ T cells in alopecia areata (dated 2018 in TCRdb). For the study in its entirety: To study T cell clonal expansion in alopecia areata, the researchers applied high-throughput TCRbeta sequencing to both the C3H/HeJ mouse model and human patients. Scalp clonality was compared among normal scalp (n=4), patchy alopecia areata scalp (n=8), and alopecia totalis/universalis scalp (n=8). In humans, TCRbeta sequencing was performed on scalp tissue and on sorted CD4+ and CD8+ peripheral blood T cells from healthy controls and from patients with patchy or totalis/universalis alopecia areata. Amplification of TCRbeta CDR3 regions was done by immunoSEQ multiplex PCR using 35 Vbeta forward primers and 13 Jbeta reverse primers. RNA was extracted with the PAXgene miRNA kit for fixed scalp, the miRNeasy kit for PBMCs, and the RNeasy kit for mouse skin. Study-level results and caveats: Compared with normal scalp, lesional scalp had higher clonality and more expanded CD8+ clones, particularly in alopecia totalis/universalis, a pattern that suggests antigenic drive. Resident alphabeta T cells in normal human skin are also sequenced, complicating scalp TCR repertoire analysis, unlike mouse skin dominated by gammadelta T cells. Compared with mice, TCR sequences shared between patients were less clear, possibly partly because of HLA diversity across the patient population.

PBMCs were isolated by density centrifugation and stained for CD3, CD4 and CD8, and CD4+ and CD8+ T cells were sorted on a FACSAria. Scalp biopsies and blood samples were obtained from unaffected controls. Taken from the germline V gene (reference sequence), the CDR1 and CDR2 loops are GTSNPN and SVGIG. Trimmed from V: 4 bases; trimmed from J: 5 bases; junction bases lacking a gene match: 10. There are 14 amino acids in the CDR3, from cysteine to phenylalanine inclusive. CDR3 DNA only is kept here, 42 bases in frame from base 1. The receptor library was made with the immunoSEQ multiplex PCR assay. RNA was extracted from all samples and reverse transcribed into cDNA, which served as template for TCR sequencing. SuperScript III was used for first-strand cDNA synthesis, primed with a 2:1 mix of oligo-dT and random hexamers. A synthetic immune receptor repertoire was used to measure amplification bias, and any remaining bias was corrected computationally. The original pipeline was this. Raw reads were preprocessed to remove errors, and CDR3 was defined according to IMGT conventions as the region from the conserved cysteine to phenylalanine. Clonality was computed as 1 minus the Shannon entropy, with the entropy normalized by log2 of the number of productive unique TCRs. CD4 or CD8 identity of scalp clones was inferred by cross-referencing scalp TCRbeta sequences with sorted blood CD4 and CD8 repertoires. Held by TCRdb, this immuneACCESS table contains in-frame sequences only and omits some clones. Under half of the omission traces to an unresolved V gene where checked; the cause of the rest is unknown. That table is the source of V, J and clone size, and D and trimming were worked out from the DNA. The sample table contains about 150,000 clones; only one count was recorded for 55% of them. The ten top clones hold around 4.8% of the sample.

Of note for this clone: It lacks a known antigen. No base-level quality is on record; no much larger clone is a single base apart.

The sample was CD4+ T cells sorted from blood. The sequence was obtained from a human donor in good health. The rearranged chain carries TRBV30 and TRBJ1-1; 7 central bases correspond to TRBD1. The encoded CDR3 is CAWIWQGGVTEAFF. At the DNA level, the sequence is TGTGCCTGGATCTGGCAGGGGGGGGTTACTGAAGCTTTCTTT.